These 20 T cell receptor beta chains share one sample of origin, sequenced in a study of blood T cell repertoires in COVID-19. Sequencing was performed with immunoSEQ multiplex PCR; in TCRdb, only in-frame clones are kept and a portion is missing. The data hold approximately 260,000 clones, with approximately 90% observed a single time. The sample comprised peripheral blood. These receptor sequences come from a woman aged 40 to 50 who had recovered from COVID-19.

CDR3 in DNA: TGTGCCAGCAGCTTATCCGGACTAGCGGGAGGAGGAGCGGATGAGCAGTTCTTC. The encoded protein is CASSLSGLAGGGADEQFF. V gene TRBV7-9 combines with J gene TRBJ2-1; 14 bases line up with TRBD2. The junction had 11 bases not matched to a gene; V was cut back by 2 bases and J by 8 bases. The CDR3 loop spans 18 amino acids. Germline-derived CDR1 and CDR2 are SEHNR and FQNEAQ (reference sequence). The complete variable domain, with remaining parts taken from reference TRBV7-9 and TRBJ2-1, reads DTGVSQNPRHKITKRGQNVTFRCDPISEHNRLYWYRQTLGQGPEFLTYFQNEAQLEKSRLLSDRFSAERPKGSFSTLEIQRTEQGDSAMYLCASSLSGLAGGGADEQFFGPGTRLTVL.

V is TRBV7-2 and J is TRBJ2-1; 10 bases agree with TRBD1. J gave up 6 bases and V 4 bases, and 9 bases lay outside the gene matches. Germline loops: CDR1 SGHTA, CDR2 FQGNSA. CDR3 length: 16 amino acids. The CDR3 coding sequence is TGTGCCAGCAGCTCCTCTAGGGACAGGGGAAGCAATGAGCAGTTCTTC. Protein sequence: CASSSSRDRGSNEQFF.

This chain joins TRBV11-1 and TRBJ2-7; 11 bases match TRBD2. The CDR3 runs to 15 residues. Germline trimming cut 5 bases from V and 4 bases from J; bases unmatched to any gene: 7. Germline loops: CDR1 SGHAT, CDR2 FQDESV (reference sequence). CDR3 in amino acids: CASSPLAGGKYEQYF. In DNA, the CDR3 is TGTGCCAGCAGCCCGCTAGCGGGAGGTAAATACGAGCAGTACTTC.

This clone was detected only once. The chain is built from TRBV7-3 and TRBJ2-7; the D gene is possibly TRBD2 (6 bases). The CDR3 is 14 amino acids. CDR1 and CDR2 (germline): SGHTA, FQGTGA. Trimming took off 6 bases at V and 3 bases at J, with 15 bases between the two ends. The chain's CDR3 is CASRQGLSLYEQYF. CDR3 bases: TGTGCCAGCAGACAAGGACTATCTCTCTACGAGCAGTACTTC.

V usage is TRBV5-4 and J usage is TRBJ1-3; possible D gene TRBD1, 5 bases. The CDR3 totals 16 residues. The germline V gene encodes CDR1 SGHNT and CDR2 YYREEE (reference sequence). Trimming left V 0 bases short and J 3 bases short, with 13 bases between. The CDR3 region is CASSLDQGRFGNTIYF. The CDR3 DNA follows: TGTGCCAGCAGCTTGGACCAGGGAAGGTTTGGAAACACCATATATTTT.

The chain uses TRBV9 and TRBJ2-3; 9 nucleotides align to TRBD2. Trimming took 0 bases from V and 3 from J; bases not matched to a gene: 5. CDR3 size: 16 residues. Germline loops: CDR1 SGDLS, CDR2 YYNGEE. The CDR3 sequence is CASSVDAGGPTDTQYF. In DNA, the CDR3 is TGTGCCAGCAGCGTAGATGCGGGAGGGCCGACAGATACGCAGTATTTT.

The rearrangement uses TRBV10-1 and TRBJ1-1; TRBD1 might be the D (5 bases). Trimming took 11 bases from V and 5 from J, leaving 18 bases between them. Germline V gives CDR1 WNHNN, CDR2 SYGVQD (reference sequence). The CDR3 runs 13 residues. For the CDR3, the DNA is TGCGCCCCCACGCCCGGGGGATGTACTGAAGCTTTCTTT. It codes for CAPTPGGCTEAFF.

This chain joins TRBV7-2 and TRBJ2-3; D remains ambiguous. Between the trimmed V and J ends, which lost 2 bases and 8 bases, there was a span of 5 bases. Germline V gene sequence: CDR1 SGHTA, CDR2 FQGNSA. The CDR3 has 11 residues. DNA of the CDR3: TGTGCCAGCAGCTTATATCCTACGCAGTATTTT. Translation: CASSLYPTQYF.

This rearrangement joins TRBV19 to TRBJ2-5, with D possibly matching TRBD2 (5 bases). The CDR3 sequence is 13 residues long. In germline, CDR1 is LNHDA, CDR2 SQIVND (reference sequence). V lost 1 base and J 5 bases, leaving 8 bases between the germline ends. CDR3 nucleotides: TGTGCCAGTAGTATAGCGGGATGGGAGACCCAGTACTTC. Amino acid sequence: CASSIAGWETQYF.

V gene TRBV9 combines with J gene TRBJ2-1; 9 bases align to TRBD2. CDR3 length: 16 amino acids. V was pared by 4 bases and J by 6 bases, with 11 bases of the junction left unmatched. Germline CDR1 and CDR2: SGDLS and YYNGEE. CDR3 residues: CASSSRVAGAGNEQFF. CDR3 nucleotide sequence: TGTGCCAGCAGCTCTCGCGTAGCGGGAGCCGGCAATGAGCAGTTCTTC.

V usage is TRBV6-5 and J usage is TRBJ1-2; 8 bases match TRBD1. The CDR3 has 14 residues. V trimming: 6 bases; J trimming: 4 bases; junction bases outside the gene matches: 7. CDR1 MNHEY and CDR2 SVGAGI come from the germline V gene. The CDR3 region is CASRSDRGPYGYTF. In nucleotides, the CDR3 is TGTGCCAGCAGGAGCGACAGGGGACCCTATGGCTACACCTTC.

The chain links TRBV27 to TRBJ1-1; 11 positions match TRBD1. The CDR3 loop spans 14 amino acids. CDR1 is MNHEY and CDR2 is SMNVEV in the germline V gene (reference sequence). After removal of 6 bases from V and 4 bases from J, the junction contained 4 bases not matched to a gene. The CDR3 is CASRDRGPGTEAFF. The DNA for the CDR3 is TGTGCCAGCAGGGACAGGGGGCCGGGCACTGAAGCTTTCTTT.

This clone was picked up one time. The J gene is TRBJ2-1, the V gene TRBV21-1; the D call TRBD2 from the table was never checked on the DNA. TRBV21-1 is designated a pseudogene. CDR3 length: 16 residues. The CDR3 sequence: CASSNGPLAGVDEQFF. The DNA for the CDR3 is TGTGCCAGCAGCAACGGACCACTAGCGGGAGTGGATGAGCAGTTCTTC.

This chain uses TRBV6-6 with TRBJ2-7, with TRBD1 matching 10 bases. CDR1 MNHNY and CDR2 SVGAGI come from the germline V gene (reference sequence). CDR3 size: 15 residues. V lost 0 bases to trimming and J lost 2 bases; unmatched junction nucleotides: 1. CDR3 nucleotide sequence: TGTGCCAGCAGTTACTCTGGACAGGGGGCCTACGAGCAGTACTTC. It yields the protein CASSYSGQGAYEQYF.

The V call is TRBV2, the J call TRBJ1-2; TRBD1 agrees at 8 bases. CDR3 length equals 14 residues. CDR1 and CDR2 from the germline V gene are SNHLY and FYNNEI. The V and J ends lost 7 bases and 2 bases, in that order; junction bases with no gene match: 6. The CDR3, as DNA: TGTGCCAGCAAGACGGGACAGGCGAACTATGGCTACACCTTC. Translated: CASKTGQANYGYTF.

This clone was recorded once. The CDR3 here is CASSQVGGVGGYTF. CDR3 coding DNA: TGCGCCAGCAGCCAAGTGGGGGGTGTTGGCGGCTACACCTTC. The V call is TRBV4-3, the J call TRBJ1-2, with D tentatively TRBD1 (5 bases). Germline CDR1 and CDR2: LGHNA and YSLEER. The V end was cut by 1 base, the J end by 8 bases, with 14 bases between. The CDR3 sequence is 14 residues long.

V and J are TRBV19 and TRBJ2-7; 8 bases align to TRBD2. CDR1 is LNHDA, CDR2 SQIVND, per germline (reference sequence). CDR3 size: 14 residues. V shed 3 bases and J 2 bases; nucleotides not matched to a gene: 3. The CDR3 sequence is CASSIKGLAYEQYF. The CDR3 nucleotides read TGTGCCAGTAGTATCAAGGGACTAGCCTACGAGCAGTACTTC.

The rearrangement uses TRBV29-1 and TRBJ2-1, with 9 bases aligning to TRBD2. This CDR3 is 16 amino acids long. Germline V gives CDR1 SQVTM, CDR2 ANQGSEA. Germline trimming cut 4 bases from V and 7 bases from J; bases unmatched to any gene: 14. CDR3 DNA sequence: TGCAGCGTTGCCCTCGATAGCGGGAGACCACGGAATGAGCAGTTCTTC. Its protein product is CSVALDSGRPRNEQFF.

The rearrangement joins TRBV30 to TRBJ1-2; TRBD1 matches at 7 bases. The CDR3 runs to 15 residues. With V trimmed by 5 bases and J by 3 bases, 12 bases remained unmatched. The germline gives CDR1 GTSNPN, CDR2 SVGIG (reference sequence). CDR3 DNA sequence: TGTGCCTGGGGGGGAACAGGGGCACAACACTATGGCTACACCTTC. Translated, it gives CAWGGTGAQHYGYTF.

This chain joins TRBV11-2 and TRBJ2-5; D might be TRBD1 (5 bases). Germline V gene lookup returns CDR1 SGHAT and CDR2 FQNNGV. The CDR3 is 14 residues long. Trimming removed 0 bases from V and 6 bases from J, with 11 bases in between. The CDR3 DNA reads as TGTGCCAGCAGCTTAGATGGGATGGGGCAGACCCAGTACTTC. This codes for CASSLDGMGQTQYF.